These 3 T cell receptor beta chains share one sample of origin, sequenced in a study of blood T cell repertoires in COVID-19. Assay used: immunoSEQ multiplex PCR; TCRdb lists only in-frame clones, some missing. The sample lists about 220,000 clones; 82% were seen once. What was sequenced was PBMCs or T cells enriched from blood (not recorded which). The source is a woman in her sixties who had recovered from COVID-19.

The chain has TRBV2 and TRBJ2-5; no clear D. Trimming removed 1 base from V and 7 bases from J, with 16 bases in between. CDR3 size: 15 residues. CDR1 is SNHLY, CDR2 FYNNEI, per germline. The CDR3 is CASSEEKRSYATQYF. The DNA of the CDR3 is TGTGCCAGCAGTGAAGAGAAACGGTCCTATGCGACCCAGTACTTC.

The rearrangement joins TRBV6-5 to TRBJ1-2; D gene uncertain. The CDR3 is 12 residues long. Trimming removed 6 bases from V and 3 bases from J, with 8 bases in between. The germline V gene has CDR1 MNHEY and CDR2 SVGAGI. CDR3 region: CASRADDYGYTF. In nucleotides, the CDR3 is TGTGCCAGCAGGGCGGATGACTATGGCTACACCTTC.

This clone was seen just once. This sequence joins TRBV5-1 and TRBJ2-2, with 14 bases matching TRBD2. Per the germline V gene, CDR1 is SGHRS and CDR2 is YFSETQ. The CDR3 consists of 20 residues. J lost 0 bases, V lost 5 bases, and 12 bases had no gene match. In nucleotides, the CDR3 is TGCGCCAGCAGACTTCCCTTTCGACTAGCGGGAGGGCCGAACACCGGGGAGCTGTTTTTT. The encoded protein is CASRLPFRLAGGPNTGELFF.